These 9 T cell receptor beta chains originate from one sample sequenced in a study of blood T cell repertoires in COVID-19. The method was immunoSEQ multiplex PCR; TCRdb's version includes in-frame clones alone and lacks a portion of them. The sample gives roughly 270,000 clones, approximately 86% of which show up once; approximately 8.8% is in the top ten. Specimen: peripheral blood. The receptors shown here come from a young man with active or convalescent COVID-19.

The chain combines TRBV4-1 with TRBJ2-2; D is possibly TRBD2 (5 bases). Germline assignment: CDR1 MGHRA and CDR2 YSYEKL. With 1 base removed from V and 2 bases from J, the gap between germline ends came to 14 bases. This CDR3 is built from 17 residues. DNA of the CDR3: TGCGCCAGCAGCCAAGTAGACGGACTTTTTAACACCGGGGAGCTGTTTTTT. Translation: CASSQVDGLFNTGELFF.

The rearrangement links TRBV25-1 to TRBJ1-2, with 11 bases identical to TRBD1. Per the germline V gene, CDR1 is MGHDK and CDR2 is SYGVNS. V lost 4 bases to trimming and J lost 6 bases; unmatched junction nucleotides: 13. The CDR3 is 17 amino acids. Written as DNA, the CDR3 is TGTGCCAGCAGTGGCCGGGACAGGGGGTCCTATCTCAATGGCTACACCTTC. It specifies CASSGRDRGSYLNGYTF.

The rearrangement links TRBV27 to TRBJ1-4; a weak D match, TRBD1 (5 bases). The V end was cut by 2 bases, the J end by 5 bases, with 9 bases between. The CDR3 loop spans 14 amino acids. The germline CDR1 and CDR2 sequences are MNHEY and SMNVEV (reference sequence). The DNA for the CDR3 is TGTGCCAGCAGTTTACGGGGGGGGAATGAAAAACTGTTTTTT. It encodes CASSLRGGNEKLFF.

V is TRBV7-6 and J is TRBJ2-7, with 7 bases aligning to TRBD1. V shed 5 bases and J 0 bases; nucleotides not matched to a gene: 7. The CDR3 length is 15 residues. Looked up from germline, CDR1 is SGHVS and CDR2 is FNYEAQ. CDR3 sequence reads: CASSGPGQSSYEQYF. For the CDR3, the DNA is TGTGCCAGCAGCGGACCGGGACAGAGCTCCTACGAGCAGTACTTC.

CDR3 in DNA: TGTGCCAGCAGCCTTGCCGGGAGCGGCTCCTACAATGAGCAGTTCTTC. Its translation: CASSLAGSGSYNEQFF. The V gene is TRBV7-2, the J gene TRBJ2-1, with TRBD2 as a possible D gene (6 bases). V gave up 5 bases and J gave up 0 bases, with 14 bases separating them. CDR1 is SGHTA and CDR2 is FQGNSA in the germline V gene. The CDR3 loop spans 16 amino acids.

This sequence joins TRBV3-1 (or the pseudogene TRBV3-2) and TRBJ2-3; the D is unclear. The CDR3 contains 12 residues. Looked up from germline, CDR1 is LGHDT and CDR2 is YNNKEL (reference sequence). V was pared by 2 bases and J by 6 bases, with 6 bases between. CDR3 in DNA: TGTGCCAGCAGCCAATTTTCTGATACGCAGTATTTT. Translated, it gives CASSQFSDTQYF.

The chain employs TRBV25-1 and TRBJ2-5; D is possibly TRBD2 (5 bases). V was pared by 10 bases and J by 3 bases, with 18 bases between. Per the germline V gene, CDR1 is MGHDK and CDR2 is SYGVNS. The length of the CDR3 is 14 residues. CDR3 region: CANTKAVLKETQYF. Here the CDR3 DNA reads TGTGCCAACACGAAAGCGGTACTCAAAGAGACCCAGTACTTC.

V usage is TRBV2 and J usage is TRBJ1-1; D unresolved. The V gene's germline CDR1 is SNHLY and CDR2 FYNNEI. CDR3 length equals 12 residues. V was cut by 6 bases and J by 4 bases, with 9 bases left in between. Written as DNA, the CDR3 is TGTGCCAGCAGGCCGGAGGTCACTGAAGCTTTCTTT. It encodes CASRPEVTEAFF.

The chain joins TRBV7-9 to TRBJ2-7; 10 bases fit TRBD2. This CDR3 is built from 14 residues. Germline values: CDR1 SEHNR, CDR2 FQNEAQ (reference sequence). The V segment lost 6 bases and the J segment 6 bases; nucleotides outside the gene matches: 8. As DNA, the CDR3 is TGTGCCAGCAGTCCAGCGGGGGGGCTCTCCGAGCAGTACTTC. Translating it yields CASSPAGGLSEQYF.